One T cell receptor (beta chain) is described in this entry. In its sample, this clonotype was seen a few times. Its antigen target is currently unknown. Base qualities are not provided; no much larger clone lies one nucleotide away. The germline V gene specifies SGHRS as CDR1 and YFSETQ as CDR2. V drops 0 bases and J drops 5 bases, leaving 12 bases in between. CDR3 length: 14 amino acids, cysteine to phenylalanine. Only CDR3 DNA is held: 42 bases, read in frame from base 1. The library was produced with PCR. Sequencing instrument: Illumina HiSeq 2500. To reduce PCR and sequencing biases, unique molecular identifiers were built into the TCR beta cDNA libraries. Every 1 to 10 million input T cells yielded some 500,000 cDNA molecules, meaning each molecule approximated one T cell. Patient libraries were prepared and sequenced with the same protocol used for the earlier healthy control dataset. Samples belonging to the same batch were prepared together, multiplexed and sequenced on a shared HiSeq lane. As for the original processing: Raw barcoded reads were processed with MIGEC, discarding single-read molecular identifier groups before consensus assembly and CDR3 extraction. VDJtools was used for post-analysis of the clonotype tables, with diversity normalized by down-sampling every dataset to the smallest sample size. Repertoire overlap clustering matched CDR3 amino acid but not nucleotide sequences to correct batch-related cross-sample contamination. The public reads were quality trimmed at Q25 with fastp and then assembled into clones with MiXCR by TCRdb, keeping productive beta chains. Under each unique CDR3 protein, matching rows form one entry showing the most common genes and DNA. The V and J calls follow TCRdb's processing rather than the paper's. Present in this sample are roughly 620,000 distinct CDR3 sequences, about 40% of which were seen just once. 1.5% to 2% of the sample is in the top ten clones.

These data belong to a study of post-analysis software for immune sequencing data (dated by TCRdb to 2015 to 2017). Study-wide context: Recorded disease courses included relapsing-remitting, secondary progressive and progressive-relapsing multiple sclerosis, with some patients lacking subtype annotation. The multiple sclerosis patient repertoires were compared with 10 to 12 previously published healthy control repertoires from donors aged roughly 6 to 25 years. A subset of samples was prepared in parallel using single-end sample barcoding, then pooled and co-amplified after Illumina adapter ligation.

Results the study describes overall, beyond this receptor: The control group was slightly older than the multiple sclerosis patient group. Multiple sclerosis patients had significantly lower normalized Chao1 diversity than controls, a result that suggests substantial peripheral T-cell clonal expansion. Strong co-clustering of samples prepared in the same batch was shown by direct clustering with F measure, prompting a batch-effect correction. Significantly higher frequencies in patients than in controls were found for five TRBV segments, including TRBV5-6, TRBV5-1 and TRBV20-1.

To demonstrate the VDJtools post-analysis software, TCR beta repertoires were profiled from the peripheral blood of more than ten young patients with multiple sclerosis. The multiple sclerosis patients were children and adolescents between about 6 and 16 years of age. The clonotype originates from a girl under 18 with multiple sclerosis. The sequence joins TRBV5-1 to TRBJ2-7; there is no confident call for the D gene. The sample was blood. The DNA is TGCGCCAGCAGCTTGGAAGGTAGTGGCGACGAGCAGTACTTC. The encoded protein is CASSLEGSGDEQYF.